This is a list of T cell receptor beta chains from one sample in a study of blood T cell repertoires in COVID-19. This table comes from immunoSEQ multiplex PCR, and its TCRdb copy is limited to in-frame clones, with some not included. In the table there are about 90,000 clones, roughly four fifths of which are singletons. Sequencing used peripheral blood. The receptors derive from a human donor in a cohort sampled during active COVID-19. Each CDR3 is given with its conserved first and last residue. Fields, in order: D gene, J gene, clone size, V gene, CDR3 protein, CDR3 DNA. The D gene is left open where the match is weak. The size of a clone is reported for some rows only, either as once, few or many, or as a class for expanded clones.

>.|TRBJ1-1|once|TRBV9
CASSVGDSLRTEAFF
TGTGCCAGCAGCGTAGGGGACTCATTAAGGACTGAAGCTTTCTTT
>TRBD2|TRBJ2-7|.|TRBV28
CASSLWASGGEGYEQYF
TGTGCCAGCAGTTTATGGGCTAGCGGGGGCGAGGGCTACGAGCAGTACTTC
>.|TRBJ2-7|.|TRBV9
CASSVPPTRSHPHGEQYF
TGTGCCAGCAGCGTACCCCCAACGAGGTCCCACCCCCATGGGGAGCAGTACTTC
>.|TRBJ1-1|.|TRBV7-8
CASSLVHAGPGGAFF
TGTGCCAGCAGCTTAGTTCATGCGGGGCCCGGTGGAGCTTTCTTT
>.|TRBJ1-2|.|TRBV28
CASTLPGISGYTF
TGTGCCAGCACTCTACCAGGGATTTCTGGCTACACCTTC
>TRBD2|TRBJ2-1|few|TRBV6-2/TRBV6-3
CASSPTSGGRNEQFF
TGTGCCAGCAGCCCAACTAGCGGGGGTAGAAATGAGCAGTTCTTC
>.|TRBJ1-2|.|TRBV3-1/TRBV3-2
CASSQGQGMGGYTF
TGTGCCAGCAGCCAAGGCCAGGGGATGGGGGGCTACACCTTC
>TRBD2|TRBJ2-3|.|TRBV27
CASSPRGARFDTQYF
TGTGCCAGCAGCCCGCGGGGGGCGAGGTTTGATACGCAGTATTTT
>.|TRBJ1-4|.|TRBV2
CASRINMNEKLFF
TGTGCCAGCAGAATTAACATGAATGAAAAACTGTTTTTT
>TRBD1|TRBJ1-6|.|TRBV7-2
CASSPTGVGSPLHF
TGTGCCAGCAGCCCTACAGGGGTCGGTTCACCCCTCCACTTT
>.|TRBJ1-2|few|TRBV19
CASSGTPNYGYTF
TGTGCCAGTTCGGGGACACCTAACTATGGCTACACCTTC
>.|TRBJ2-3|once|TRBV2
CASVRVQGMTDTQYF
TGTGCCAGCGTGAGGGTACAGGGAATGACAGATACGCAGTATTTT
>.|TRBJ1-6|.|TRBV6-5
CASSRTLYSPLHF
TGTGCCAGCAGCCGGACACTTTATTCACCCCTCCACTTT
>.|TRBJ1-1|.|TRBV28
CASRLDHRNTEAFF
TGTGCCAGCAGACTAGACCATAGGAACACTGAAGCTTTCTTT
>.|TRBJ1-1|.|TRBV19
CASKPAGGNTEAFF
TGTGCCAGTAAGCCGGCGGGGGGGAACACTGAAGCTTTCTTT
>.|TRBJ1-1|.|TRBV28
CASSLGGGNTEAFF
TGTGCCAGCAGTTTAGGGGGCGGGAACACTGAAGCTTTCTTT
>TRBD1|TRBJ2-2|.|TRBV24-1
CATSDPGQGFTGELFF
TGTGCCACCAGTGACCCAGGACAGGGATTTACCGGGGAGCTGTTTTTT
>.|TRBJ2-1|.|TRBV18
CASSPKTGDYNEQFF
TGTGCCAGCTCACCAAAGACAGGAGACTACAATGAGCAGTTCTTC
>.|TRBJ2-2|.|TRBV18
CASSPEGAGELFF
TGTGCCAGCTCACCAGAGGGGGCCGGGGAGCTGTTTTTT
>.|TRBJ1-6|.|TRBV6-6
CASSPGHHYNSPLHF
TGTGCCAGCAGCCCGGGACATCACTATAATTCACCCCTCCACTTT
>.|TRBJ1-3|.|TRBV5-4
CASSSPGGDRNTIYF
TGTGCCAGCAGCTCGCCGGGGGGGGACAGAAACACCATATATTTT
>TRBD1|TRBJ2-3|.|TRBV5-1
CASSFGTGGIDTQYF
TGCGCCAGCAGCTTCGGGACAGGGGGTATAGATACGCAGTATTTT
>.|TRBJ1-2|few|TRBV28
CASSGGEIGYTF
TGTGCCAGCAGTGGGGGGGAGATCGGCTACACCTTC
>.|TRBJ1-1|.|TRBV18
CASSPLVRGNTEAFF
TGTGCCAGCTCACCACTAGTAAGGGGGAACACTGAAGCTTTCTTT
>TRBD2|TRBJ2-3|.|TRBV6-2/TRBV6-3
CASSYLGLAGLTDTQYF
TGTGCCAGCAGTTATTTGGGCCTAGCGGGACTCACAGATACGCAGTATTTT
>.|TRBJ2-1|.|TRBV5-6
CASSFPGPGEQFF
TGTGCCAGCAGCTTCCCAGGGCCAGGCGAGCAGTTCTTC
>TRBD2|TRBJ2-5|.|TRBV15
CATSRGLAGGPGETQYF
TGTGCCACCAGCAGAGGCCTAGCGGGGGGCCCAGGGGAGACCCAGTACTTC
>.|TRBJ2-1|.|TRBV12-3/TRBV12-4
CASSLQGYEQFF
TGTGCCAGCAGTTTACAGGGCTATGAGCAGTTCTTC
>.|TRBJ1-5|.|TRBV5-5
CASSFAPYGGSQEPQHF
TGTGCCAGCAGCTTTGCCCCCTACGGAGGGAGTCAAGAGCCCCAGCATTTT
>.|TRBJ1-2|.|TRBV5-1
CASSLGSSANYGYTF
TGCGCCAGCAGCTTGGGGTCTTCAGCTAACTATGGCTACACCTTC
>.|TRBJ2-7|.|TRBV6-2/TRBV6-3
CASRPITGSYEQYF
TGTGCCAGCAGACCTATCACAGGGAGCTACGAGCAGTACTTC
>TRBD1|TRBJ2-4|.|TRBV29-1
CSVAGTDGHIQYF
TGCAGCGTAGCCGGGACAGACGGGCACATTCAGTACTTC
>.|TRBJ1-6|.|TRBV7-8
CAAGPLSSYNSPLHF
TGTGCCGCAGGGCCCCTGAGCTCCTATAATTCACCCCTCCACTTT
>TRBD1|TRBJ2-7|.|TRBV27
CASRILGTAYEQYF
TGTGCCAGCAGGATCCTCGGGACAGCCTACGAGCAGTACTTC
>TRBD1|TRBJ1-2|.|TRBV6-5
CASSRRDRPNNGYTF
TGTGCCAGCAGCCGCCGGGACAGACCCAATAATGGCTACACCTTC
>TRBD1|TRBJ1-5|.|TRBV7-8
CASSLGDRAFNQPQHF
TGTGCCAGCAGCTTAGGGGACAGGGCTTTCAATCAGCCCCAGCATTTT